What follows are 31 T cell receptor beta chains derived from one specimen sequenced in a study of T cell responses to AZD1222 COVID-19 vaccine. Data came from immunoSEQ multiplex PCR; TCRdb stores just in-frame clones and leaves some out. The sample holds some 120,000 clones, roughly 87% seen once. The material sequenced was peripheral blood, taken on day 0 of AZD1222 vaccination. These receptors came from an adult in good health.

Here the CDR3 reads CASSSISNQPQHF. The CDR3 DNA is TGTGCCAGCAGTTCTATTAGCAATCAGCCCCAGCATTTT. The chain has TRBV27 and TRBJ1-5; D is ambiguous. CDR1 is MNHEY and CDR2 is SMNVEV in the germline V gene (reference sequence). This CDR3 has 13 amino acids. V lost 4 bases and J 0 bases, leaving 4 bases between the germline ends.

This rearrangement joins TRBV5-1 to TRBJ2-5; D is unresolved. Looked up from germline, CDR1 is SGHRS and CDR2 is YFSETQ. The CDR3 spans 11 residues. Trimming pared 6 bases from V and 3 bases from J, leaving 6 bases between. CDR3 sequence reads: CASTLKETQYF. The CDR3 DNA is TGCGCCAGCACCCTAAAAGAGACCCAGTACTTC.

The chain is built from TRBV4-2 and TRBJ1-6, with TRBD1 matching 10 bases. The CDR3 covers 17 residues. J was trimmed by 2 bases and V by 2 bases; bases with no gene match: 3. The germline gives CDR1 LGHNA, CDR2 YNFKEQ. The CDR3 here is CASSQPTGGAYNSPLHF. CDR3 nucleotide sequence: TGTGCCAGCAGCCAACCGACAGGGGGCGCCTATAATTCACCCCTCCACTTT.

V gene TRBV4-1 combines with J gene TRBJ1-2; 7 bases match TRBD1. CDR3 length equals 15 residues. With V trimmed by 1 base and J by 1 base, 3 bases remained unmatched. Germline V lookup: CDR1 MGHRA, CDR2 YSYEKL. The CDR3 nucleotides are TGCGCCAGCAGCCAAGGAGACAGGGTTAACTATGGCTACACCTTC. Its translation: CASSQGDRVNYGYTF.

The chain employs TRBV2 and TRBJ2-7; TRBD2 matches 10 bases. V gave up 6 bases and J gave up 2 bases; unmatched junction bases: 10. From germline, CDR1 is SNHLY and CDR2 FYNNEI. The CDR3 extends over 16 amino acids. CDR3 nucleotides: TGTGCCAGCAGCCATTTAGCGGGGGGCCTTACCTACGAGCAGTACTTC. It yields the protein CASSHLAGGLTYEQYF.

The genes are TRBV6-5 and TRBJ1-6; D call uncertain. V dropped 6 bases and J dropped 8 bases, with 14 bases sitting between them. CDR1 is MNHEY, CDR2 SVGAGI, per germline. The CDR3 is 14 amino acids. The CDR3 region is CASRTLGLYSPLHF. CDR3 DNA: TGTGCCAGCAGGACTCTCGGATTGTATTCACCCCTCCACTTT.

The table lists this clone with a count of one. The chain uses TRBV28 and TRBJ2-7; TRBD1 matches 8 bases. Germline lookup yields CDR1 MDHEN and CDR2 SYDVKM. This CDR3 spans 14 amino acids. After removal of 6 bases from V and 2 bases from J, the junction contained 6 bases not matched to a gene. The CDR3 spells CASREGQATYEQYF. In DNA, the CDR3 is TGTGCCAGCAGGGAGGGACAGGCGACCTACGAGCAGTACTTC.

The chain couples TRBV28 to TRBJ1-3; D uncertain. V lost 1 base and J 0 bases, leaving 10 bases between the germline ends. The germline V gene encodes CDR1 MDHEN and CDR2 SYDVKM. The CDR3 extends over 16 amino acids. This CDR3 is CASSLFRSSSGNTIYF. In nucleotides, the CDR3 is TGTGCCAGCAGTTTATTCCGGAGTAGCTCTGGAAACACCATATATTTT.

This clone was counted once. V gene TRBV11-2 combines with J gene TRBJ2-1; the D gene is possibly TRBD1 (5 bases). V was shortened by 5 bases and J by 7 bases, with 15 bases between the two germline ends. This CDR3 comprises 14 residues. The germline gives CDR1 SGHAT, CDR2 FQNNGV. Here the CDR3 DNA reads TGTGCCAGCAGCACCCGGACAAGAAGAAATGAGCAGTTCTTC. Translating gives CASSTRTRRNEQFF.

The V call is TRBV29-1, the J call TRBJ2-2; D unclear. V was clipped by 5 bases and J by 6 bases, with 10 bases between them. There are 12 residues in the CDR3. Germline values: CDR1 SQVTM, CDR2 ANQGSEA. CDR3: CSVYSAAGELFF. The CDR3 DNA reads TGCAGCGTTTACAGTGCCGCCGGGGAGCTGTTTTTT.

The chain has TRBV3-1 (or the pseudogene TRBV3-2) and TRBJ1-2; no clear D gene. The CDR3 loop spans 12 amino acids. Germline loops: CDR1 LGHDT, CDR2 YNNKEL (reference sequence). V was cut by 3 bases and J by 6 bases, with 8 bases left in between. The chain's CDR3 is CASSQGIHGYTF. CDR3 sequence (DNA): TGTGCCAGCAGCCAGGGCATCCATGGCTACACCTTC.

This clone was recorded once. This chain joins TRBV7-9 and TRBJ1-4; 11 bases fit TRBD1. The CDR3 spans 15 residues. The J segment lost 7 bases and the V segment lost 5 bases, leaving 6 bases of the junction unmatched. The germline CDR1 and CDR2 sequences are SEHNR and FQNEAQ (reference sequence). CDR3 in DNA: TGTGCCAGCAGCCCTACCGGGACAGGGGGTGAAAAACTGTTTTTT. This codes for CASSPTGTGGEKLFF.

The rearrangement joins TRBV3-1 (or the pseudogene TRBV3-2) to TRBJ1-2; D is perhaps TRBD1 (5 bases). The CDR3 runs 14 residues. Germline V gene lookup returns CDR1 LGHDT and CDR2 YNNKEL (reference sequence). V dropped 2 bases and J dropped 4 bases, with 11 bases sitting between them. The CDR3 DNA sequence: TGTGCCAGCAGCCAATTGACAGTGGCCTATGGCTACACCTTC. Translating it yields CASSQLTVAYGYTF.

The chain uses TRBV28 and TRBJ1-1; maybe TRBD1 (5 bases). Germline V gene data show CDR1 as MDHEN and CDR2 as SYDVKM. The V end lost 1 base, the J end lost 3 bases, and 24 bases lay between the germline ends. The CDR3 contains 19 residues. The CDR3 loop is CASSLLFGVDRGLYTEAFF. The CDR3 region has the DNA TGTGCCAGCAGTTTATTATTCGGGGTAGATAGGGGACTGTACACTGAAGCTTTCTTT.

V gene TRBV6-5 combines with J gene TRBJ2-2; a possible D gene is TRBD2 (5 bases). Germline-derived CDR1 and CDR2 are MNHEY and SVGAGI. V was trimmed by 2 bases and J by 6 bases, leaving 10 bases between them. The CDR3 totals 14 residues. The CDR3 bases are TGTGCCAGCAGTTACGGTGAGGAGGCCGGGGAGCTGTTTTTT. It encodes CASSYGEEAGELFF.

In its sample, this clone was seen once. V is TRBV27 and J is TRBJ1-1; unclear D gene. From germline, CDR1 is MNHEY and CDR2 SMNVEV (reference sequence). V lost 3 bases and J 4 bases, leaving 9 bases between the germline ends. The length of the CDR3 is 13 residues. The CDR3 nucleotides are TGTGCCAGCAGTTTTCGGTGGGGCACTGAAGCTTTCTTT. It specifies CASSFRWGTEAFF.

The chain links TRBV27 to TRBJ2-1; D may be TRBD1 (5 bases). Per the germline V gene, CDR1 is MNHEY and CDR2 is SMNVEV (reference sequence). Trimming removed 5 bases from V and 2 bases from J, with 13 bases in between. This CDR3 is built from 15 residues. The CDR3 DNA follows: TGTGCCAGCAGTCGGACATCGAAGGCCTACAATGAGCAGTTCTTC. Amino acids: CASSRTSKAYNEQFF.

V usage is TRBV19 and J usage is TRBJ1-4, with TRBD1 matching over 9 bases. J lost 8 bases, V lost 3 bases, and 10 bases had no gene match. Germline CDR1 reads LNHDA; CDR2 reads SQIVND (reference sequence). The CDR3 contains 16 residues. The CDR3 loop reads CASSIPDRGPVEKLFF. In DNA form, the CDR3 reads TGTGCCAGTAGTATCCCGGACAGGGGCCCCGTAGAAAAACTGTTTTTT.

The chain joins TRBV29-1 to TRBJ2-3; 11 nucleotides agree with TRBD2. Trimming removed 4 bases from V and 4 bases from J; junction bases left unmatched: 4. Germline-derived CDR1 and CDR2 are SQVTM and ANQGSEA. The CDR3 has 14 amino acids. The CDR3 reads CSVVAGGISDTQYF. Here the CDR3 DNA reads TGCAGCGTTGTAGCGGGAGGGATCTCAGATACGCAGTATTTT.

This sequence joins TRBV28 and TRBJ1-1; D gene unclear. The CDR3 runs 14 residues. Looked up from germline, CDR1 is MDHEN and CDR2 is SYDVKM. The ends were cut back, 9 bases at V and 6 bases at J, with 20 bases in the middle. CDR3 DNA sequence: TGTGCCAGTGAAGGACTGCGCGAAAACGCTGAAGCTTTCTTT. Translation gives CASEGLRENAEAFF.

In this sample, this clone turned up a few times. The CDR3 coding sequence is TGTGCCAGTAGACCCAGCGAGTCGTCCTACGAGCAGTACTTC. It encodes CASRPSESSYEQYF. The genes are TRBV19 and TRBJ2-7; D is unresolved. CDR1 and CDR2 from the germline V gene are LNHDA and SQIVND (reference sequence). This CDR3 is built from 14 residues. V shed 6 bases and J shed 1 base, with 13 bases lying between them.

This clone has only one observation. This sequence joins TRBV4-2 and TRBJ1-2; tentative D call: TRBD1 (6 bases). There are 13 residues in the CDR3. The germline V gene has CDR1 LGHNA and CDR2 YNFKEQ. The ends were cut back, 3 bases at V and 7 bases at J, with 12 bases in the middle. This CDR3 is CASSHLQGSGYTF. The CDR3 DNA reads TGTGCCAGCAGCCACCTACAGGGAAGTGGCTACACCTTC.

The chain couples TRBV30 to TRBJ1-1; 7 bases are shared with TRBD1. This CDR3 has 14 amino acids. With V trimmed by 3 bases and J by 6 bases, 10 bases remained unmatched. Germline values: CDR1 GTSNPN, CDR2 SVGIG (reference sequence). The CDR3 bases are TGTGCCTGGAGGAGACAGGGAGCGAGCCCTGAAGCTTTCTTT. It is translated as CAWRRQGASPEAFF.

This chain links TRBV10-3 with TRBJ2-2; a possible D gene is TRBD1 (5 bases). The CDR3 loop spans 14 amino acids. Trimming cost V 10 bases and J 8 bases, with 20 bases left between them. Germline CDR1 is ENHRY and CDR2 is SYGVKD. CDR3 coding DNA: TGTGCCACCGACCCTACAGGCGACCATGGGGAGCTGTTTTTT. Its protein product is CATDPTGDHGELFF.

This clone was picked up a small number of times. CDR3 protein: CASLPLQARNTEAFF. DNA of the CDR3: TGTGCCAGCCTGCCCCTGCAGGCTAGGAACACTGAAGCTTTCTTT. The chain carries TRBV27 and TRBJ1-1; no definite D call. Per germline, CDR1 MNHEY and CDR2 SMNVEV (reference sequence). The CDR3 consists of 15 residues. Trimming left V 8 bases short and J 1 base short, with 17 bases between.

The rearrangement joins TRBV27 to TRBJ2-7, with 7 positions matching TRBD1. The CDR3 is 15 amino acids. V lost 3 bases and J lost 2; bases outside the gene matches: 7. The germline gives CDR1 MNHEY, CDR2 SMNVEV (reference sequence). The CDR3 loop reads CASSFGQGVTYEQYF. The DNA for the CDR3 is TGTGCCAGCAGTTTTGGCCAGGGGGTGACCTACGAGCAGTACTTC.

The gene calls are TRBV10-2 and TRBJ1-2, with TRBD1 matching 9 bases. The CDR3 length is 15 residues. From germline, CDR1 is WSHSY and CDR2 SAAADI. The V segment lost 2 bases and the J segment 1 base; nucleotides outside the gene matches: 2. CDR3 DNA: TGCGCCAGCAGTGAGGCGGACAGGGGTAACTATGGCTACACCTTC. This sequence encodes CASSEADRGNYGYTF.

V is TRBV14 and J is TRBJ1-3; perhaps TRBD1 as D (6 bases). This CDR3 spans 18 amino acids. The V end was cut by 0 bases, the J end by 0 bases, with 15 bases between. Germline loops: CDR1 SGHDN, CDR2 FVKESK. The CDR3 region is CASSQEADRLHSGNTIYF. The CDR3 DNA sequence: TGTGCCAGCAGCCAAGAAGCGGACAGACTCCACTCTGGAAACACCATATATTTT.

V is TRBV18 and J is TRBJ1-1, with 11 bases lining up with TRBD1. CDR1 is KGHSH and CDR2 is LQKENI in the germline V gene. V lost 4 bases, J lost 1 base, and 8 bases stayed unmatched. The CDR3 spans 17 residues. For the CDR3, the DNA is TGTGCCAGCTCACGGACCGGGACAGGGGGAAGGAACACTGAAGCTTTCTTT. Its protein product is CASSRTGTGGRNTEAFF.

The DNA of the CDR3 is TGTGCCAGCAGTTTACCAAAAACAGATACGCAGTATTTT. This gives the protein CASSLPKTDTQYF. The J gene is TRBJ2-3, the V gene TRBV28; the D is unclear. V was cut by 2 bases and J by 3 bases, with 6 bases left in between. The CDR3 length is 13 residues. Germline V lookup: CDR1 MDHEN, CDR2 SYDVKM.

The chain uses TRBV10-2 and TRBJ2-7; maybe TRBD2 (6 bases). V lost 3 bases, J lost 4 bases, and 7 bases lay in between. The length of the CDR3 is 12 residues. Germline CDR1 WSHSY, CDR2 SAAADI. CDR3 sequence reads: CASSEGGYEQYF. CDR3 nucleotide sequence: TGCGCCAGCAGTGAAGGAGGGTACGAGCAGTACTTC.